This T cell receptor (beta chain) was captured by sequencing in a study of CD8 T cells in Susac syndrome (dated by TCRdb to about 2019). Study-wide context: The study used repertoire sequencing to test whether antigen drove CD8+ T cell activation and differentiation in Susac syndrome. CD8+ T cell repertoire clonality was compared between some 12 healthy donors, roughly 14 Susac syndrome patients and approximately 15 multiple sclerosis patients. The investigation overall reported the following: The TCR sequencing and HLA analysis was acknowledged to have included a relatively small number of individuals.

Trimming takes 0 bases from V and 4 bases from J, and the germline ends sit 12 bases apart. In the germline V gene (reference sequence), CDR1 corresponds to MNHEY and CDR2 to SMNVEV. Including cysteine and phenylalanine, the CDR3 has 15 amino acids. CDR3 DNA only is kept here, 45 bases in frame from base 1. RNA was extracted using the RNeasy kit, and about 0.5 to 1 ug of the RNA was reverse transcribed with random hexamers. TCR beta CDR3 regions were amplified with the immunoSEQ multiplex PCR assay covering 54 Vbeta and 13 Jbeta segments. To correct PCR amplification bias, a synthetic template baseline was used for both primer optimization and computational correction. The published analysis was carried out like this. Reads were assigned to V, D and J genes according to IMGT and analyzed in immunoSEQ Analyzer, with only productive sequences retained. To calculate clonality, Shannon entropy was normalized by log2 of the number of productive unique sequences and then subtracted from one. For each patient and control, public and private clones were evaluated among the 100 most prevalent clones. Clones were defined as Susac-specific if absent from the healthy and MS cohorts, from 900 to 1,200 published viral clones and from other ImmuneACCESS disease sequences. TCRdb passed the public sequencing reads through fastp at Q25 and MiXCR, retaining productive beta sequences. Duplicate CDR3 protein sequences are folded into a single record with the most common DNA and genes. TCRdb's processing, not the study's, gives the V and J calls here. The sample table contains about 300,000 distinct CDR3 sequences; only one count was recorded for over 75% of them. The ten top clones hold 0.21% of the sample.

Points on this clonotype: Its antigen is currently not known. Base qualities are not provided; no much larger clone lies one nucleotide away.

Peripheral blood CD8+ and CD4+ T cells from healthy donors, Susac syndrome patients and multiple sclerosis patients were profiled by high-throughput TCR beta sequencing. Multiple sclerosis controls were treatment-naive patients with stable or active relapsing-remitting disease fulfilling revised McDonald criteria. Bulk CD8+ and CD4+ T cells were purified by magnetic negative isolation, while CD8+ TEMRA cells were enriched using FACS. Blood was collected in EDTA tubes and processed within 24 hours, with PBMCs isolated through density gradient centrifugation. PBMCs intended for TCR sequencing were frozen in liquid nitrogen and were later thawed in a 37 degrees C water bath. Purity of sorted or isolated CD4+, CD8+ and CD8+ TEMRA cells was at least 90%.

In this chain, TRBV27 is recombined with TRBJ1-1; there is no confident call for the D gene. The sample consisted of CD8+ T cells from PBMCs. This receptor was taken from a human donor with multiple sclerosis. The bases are TGTGCCAGCAGTTTATCGCCCCTCGGGTCCACTGAAGCTTTCTTT. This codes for CASSLSPLGSTEAFF.